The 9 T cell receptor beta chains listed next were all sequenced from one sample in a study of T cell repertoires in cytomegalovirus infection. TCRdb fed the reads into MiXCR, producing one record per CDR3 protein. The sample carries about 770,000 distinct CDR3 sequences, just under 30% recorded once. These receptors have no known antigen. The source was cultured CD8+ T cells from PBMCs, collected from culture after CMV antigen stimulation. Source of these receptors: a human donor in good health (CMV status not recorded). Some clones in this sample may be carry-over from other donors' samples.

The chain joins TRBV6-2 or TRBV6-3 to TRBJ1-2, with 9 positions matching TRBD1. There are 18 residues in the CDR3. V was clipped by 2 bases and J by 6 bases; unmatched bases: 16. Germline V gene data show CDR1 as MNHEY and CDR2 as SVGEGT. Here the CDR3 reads CASSYLLKTGGGWNGYTF. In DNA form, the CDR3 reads TGTGCCAGCAGTTACCTTCTTAAAACAGGGGGCGGATGGAATGGCTACACCTTC.

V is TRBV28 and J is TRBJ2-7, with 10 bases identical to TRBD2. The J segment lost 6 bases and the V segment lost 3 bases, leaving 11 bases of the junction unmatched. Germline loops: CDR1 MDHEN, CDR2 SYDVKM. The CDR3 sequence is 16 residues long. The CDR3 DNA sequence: TGTGCCAGCAGTTTGGGCCTAGCGGGGGAGGTTGGCGAGCAGTACGTC. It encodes CASSLGLAGEVGEQYV.

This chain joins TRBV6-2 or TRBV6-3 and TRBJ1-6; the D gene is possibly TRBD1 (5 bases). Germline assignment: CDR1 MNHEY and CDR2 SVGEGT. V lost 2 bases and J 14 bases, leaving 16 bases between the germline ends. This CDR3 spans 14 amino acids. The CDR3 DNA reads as TGTGCCAGCAGTTACGGGGGACCCTTGTCGGCCCTCCACTTT. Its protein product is CASSYGGPLSALHF.

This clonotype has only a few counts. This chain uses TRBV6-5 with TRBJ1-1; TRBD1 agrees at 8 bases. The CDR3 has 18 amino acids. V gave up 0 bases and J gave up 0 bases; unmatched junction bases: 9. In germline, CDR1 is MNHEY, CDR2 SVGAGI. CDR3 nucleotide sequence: TGTGCCAGCAGTTACTCGGGTCATACAGGGGGTTTGAACACTGAAGCTTTCTTT. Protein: CASSYSGHTGGLNTEAFF.

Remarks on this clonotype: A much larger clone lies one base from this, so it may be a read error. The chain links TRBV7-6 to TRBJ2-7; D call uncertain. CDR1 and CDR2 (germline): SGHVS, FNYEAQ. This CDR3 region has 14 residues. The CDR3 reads CASSLGAPLSEQCF. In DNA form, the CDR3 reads TGTGCCAGCAGCTTAGGGGCCCCACTAAGCGAGCAGTGCTTC.

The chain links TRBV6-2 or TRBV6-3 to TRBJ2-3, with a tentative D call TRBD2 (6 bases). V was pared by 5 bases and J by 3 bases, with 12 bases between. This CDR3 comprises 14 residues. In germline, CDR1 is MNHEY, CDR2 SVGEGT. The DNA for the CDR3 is TGTGCCAGCAGTCAAACGGGGGAAACAGATACGCAGTATTTT. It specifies CASSQTGETDTQYF.

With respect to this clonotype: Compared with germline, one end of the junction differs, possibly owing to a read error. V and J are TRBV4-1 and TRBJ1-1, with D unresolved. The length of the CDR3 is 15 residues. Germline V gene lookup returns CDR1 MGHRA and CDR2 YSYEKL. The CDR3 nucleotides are TGCGCCAGCAGCCAAGATGGATACATGAACACTGTAGCTTTCTTT. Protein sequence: CASSQDGYMNTVAFF.

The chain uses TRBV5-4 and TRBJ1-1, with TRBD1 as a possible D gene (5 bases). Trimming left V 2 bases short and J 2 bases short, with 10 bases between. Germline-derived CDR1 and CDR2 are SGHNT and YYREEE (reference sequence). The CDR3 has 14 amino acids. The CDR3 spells CASSFLGHNTEAFF. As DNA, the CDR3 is TGTGCCAGCAGCTTCCTCGGACATAACACTGAAGCTTTCTTT.

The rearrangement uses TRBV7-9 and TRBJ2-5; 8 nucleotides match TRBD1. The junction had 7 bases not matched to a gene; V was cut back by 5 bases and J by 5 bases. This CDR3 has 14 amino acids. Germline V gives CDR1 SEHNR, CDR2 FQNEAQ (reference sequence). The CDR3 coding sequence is TGTGCCAGCAGCATGGGACAGGCTAGGGAGACCCAGTACTTC. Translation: CASSMGQARETQYF.